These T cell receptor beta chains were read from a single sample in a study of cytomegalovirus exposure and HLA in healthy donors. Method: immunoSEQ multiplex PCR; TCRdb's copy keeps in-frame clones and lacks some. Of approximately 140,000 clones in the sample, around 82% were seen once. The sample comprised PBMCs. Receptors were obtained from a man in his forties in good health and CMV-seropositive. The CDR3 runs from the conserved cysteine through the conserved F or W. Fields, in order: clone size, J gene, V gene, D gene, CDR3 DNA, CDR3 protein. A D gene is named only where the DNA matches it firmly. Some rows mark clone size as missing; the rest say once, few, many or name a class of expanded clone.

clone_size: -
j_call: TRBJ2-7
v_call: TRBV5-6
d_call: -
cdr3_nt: TGTGCCAGCAGTGGGGACTACGAGCAGTACTTC
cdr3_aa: CASSGDYEQYF

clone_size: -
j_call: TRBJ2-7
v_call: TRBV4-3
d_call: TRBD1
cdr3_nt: TGCGCCAGCAGCCAAGAAGGCAGGGGGCCGTACGAGCAGTACTTC
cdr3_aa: CASSQEGRGPYEQYF

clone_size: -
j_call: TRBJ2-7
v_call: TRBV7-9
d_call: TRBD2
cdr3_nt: TGTGCCAGCAGTTCCGCCCTAGCGGGCTACGAGCAGTACTTC
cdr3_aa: CASSSALAGYEQYF

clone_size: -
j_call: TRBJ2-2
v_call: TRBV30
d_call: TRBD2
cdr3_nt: TGTGCCTGGAGGAGTCCAGCGGGAGGTGTCAACACCGGGGAGCTGTTTTTT
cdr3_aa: CAWRSPAGGVNTGELFF

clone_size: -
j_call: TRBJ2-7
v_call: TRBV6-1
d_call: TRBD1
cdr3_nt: TGTGCCAGCAGTGACCCGGAGACAGGGGCATCCTACGAGCAGTACTTC
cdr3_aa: CASSDPETGASYEQYF

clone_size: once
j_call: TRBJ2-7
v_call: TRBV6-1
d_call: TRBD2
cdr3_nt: TGTGCCAGCACTAGCGGGAGCTATCACGAGCAGTACTTC
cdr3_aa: CASTSGSYHEQYF

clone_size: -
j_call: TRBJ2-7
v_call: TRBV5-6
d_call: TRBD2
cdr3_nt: TGTGCCAGCAGCTTGCCGGGACTAGCGGACTACGAGCAGTACTTC
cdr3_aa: CASSLPGLADYEQYF

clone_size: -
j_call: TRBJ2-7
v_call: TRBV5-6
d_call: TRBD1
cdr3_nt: TGTGCCAGCAGCACCGGGACAGGGCTCTTCGAGCAGTACTTC
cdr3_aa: CASSTGTGLFEQYF

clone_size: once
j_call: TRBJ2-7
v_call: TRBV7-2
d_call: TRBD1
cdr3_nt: TGTGCCAGCAGCTTAGGGGACAGGGTAGGCTACGAGCAGTACTTC
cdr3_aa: CASSLGDRVGYEQYF

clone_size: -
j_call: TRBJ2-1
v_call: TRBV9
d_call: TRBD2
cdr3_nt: TGTGCCAGCAGCGTAGCGGGAGGGCCCAATGAGCAGTTCTTC
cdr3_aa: CASSVAGGPNEQFF

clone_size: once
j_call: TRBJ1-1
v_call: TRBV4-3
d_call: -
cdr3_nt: TGCGCCAGCAGCCAATCTCGGGAGGGACTGCGAGCTTTCTTT
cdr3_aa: CASSQSREGLRAFF

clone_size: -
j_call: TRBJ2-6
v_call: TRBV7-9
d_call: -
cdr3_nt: TGTGCCAGCAGCCCCGCCCTACGCTCTGGGGCCAACGTCCTGACTTTC
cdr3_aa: CASSPALRSGANVLTF

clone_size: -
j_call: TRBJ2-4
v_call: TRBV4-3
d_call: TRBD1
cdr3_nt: TGCGCCAGCAGCCAACGGACAGGGAGTGGAAACATTCAGTACTTC
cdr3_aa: CASSQRTGSGNIQYF

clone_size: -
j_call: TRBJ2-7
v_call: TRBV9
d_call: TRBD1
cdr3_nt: TGTGCCAGCAGCTCGACAGGGGACGAGCAGTACTTC
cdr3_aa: CASSSTGDEQYF

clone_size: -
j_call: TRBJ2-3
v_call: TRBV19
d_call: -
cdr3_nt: TGTGCCAGTAGTATAGGGCAACAGGGACGACGAACAGATACGCAGTATTTT
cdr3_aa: CASSIGQQGRRTDTQYF

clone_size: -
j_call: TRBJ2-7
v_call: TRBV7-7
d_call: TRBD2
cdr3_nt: TGTGCTAGCAGCTTAGCGGGAGGCTACGAGCAGTACTTC
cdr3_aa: CASSLAGGYEQYF

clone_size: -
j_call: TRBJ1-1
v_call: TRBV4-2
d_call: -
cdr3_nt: TGTGCCAGCAGCCATGTCGGCGAATACAGGGTCACTGAAGCTTTCTTT
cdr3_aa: CASSHVGEYRVTEAFF

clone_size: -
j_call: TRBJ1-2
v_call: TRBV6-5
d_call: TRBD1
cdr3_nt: TGTGCCAGCAGTTACTCCGCGACAGGGGTGGATGGCTACACCTTC
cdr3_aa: CASSYSATGVDGYTF

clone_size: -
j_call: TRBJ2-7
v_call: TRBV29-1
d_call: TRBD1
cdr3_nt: TGCAGCGCCGTTGCCGAACAGGGGGCGCCGACCGAGCAGTACTTC
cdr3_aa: CSAVAEQGAPTEQYF

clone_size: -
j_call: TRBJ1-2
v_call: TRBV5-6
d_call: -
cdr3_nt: TGTGCCAGCAGCTTCCTTTCCGGCTACACCTTC
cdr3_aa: CASSFLSGYTF

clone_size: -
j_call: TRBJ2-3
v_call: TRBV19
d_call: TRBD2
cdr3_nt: TGTGCCAGTAGTATAGCCCGGACTAGCGGGAGGGCAAATACGCAGTATTTT
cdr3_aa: CASSIARTSGRANTQYF

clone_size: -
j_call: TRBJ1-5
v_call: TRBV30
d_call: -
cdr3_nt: TGTGCCTGGAGAACCACAGGGACTAGCAATCAGCCCCAGCATTTT
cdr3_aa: CAWRTTGTSNQPQHF

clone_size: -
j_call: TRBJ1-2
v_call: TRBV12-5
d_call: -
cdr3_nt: TGTGCTAGTGGTCAGGGTGAGTATGGCTACACCTTC
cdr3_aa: CASGQGEYGYTF

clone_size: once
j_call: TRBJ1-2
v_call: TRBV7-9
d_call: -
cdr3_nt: TGTGCCAGCAGAAAGGACGGGGACTATGGCTACACCTTC
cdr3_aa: CASRKDGDYGYTF

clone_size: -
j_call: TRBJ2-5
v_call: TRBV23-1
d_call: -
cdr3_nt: TGCGCCAGCAGTCAATCCCGCAGGGTGGCAGAGACCCAGTACTTC
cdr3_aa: CASSQSRRVAETQYF

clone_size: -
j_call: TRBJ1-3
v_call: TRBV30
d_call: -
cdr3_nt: TGTGCCTGCCCCGGCGCGGTCGGAAACACCATATATTTT
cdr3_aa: CACPGAVGNTIYF

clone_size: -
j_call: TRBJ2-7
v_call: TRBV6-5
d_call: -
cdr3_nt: TGTGCCAGCAGCCCCATGCCGACATGGCGTGAGCAGTACTTC
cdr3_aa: CASSPMPTWREQYF

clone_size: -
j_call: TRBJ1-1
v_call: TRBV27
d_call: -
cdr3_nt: TGTGCCAGCAGTGTACGGACAGAGAAAGCTTTCTTT
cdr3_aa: CASSVRTEKAFF

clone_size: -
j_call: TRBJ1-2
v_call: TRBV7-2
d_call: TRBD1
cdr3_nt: TGTGCCAGCAGCTTACGCTTGGGACAGGGTGTTGGCTACACCTTC
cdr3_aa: CASSLRLGQGVGYTF

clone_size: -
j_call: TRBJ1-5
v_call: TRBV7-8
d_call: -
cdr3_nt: TGTGCCAGCAGCTTAATTCAGGGAAGCAATCAGCCCCAGCATTTT
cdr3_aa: CASSLIQGSNQPQHF

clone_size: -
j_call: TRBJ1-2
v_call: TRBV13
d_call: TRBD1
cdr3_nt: TGTGCCAGCAGCTTAGGTTTGGACAGGGGGCGCGACTATGGCTACACCTTC
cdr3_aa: CASSLGLDRGRDYGYTF

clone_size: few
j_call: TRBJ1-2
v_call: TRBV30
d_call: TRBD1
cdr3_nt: TGTGCCTGGATTCAGGGGGGTCGTTATGGCTACACCTTC
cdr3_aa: CAWIQGGRYGYTF

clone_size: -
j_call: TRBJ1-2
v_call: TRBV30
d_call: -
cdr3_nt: TGTGCCTGGAGTGTATCGGGAAACTATGGCTACACCTTC
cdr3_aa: CAWSVSGNYGYTF

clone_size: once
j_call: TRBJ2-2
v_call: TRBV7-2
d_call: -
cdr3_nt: TGTGCCAGCAGCCTCGGACAGTCCTGGGAGCTGTTTTTT
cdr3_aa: CASSLGQSWELFF

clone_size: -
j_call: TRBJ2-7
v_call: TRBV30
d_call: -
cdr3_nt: TGTGCCTGGACTCGAGCGGGCGTCCCCTACGAGCAGTACTTC
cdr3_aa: CAWTRAGVPYEQYF

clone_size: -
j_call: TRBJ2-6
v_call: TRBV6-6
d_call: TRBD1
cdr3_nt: TGTGCCAGCAGTTACGGCACAGGGGCTGGGGCCAACGTCCTGACTTTC
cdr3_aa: CASSYGTGAGANVLTF

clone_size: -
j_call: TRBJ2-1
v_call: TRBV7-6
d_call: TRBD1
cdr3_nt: TGTGCCAGCAGCCCAGGACAGGGGAACAATGAGCAGTTCTTC
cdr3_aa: CASSPGQGNNEQFF

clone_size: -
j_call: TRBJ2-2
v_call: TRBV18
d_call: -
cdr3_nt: TGTGCCAGCTCACCACCCCGCAGGGGCACCGGGGAGCTGTTTTTT
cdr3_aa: CASSPPRRGTGELFF

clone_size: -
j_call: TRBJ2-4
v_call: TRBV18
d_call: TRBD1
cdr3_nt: TGTGCCAGCTCACTAAATACAGGGGGCCACAACATTCAGTACTTC
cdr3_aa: CASSLNTGGHNIQYF

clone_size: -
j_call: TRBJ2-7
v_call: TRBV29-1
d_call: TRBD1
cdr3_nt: TGCAGCGTTGCACGACAGGGGAACGAGCAGTACTTC
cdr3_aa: CSVARQGNEQYF

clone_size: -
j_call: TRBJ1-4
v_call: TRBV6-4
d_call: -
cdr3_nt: TGTGCCAGCAGTGCCGGCCCTGGGAGGAGTGAAAAACTGTTTTTT
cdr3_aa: CASSAGPGRSEKLFF

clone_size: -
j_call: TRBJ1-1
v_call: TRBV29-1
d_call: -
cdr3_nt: TGCAGCGTTGACTACAGGAACACTGAAGCTTTCTTT
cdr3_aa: CSVDYRNTEAFF